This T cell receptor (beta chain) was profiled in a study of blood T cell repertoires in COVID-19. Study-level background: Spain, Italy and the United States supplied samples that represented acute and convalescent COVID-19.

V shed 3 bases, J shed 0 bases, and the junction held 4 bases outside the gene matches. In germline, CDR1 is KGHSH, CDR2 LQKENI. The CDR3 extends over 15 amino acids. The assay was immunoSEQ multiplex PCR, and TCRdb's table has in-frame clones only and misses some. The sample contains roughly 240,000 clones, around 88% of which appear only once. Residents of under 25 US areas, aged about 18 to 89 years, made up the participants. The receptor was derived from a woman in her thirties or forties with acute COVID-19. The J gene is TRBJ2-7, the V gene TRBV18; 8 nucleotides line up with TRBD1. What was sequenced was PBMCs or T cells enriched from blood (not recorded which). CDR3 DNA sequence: TGTGCCAGCTCACCTACAGGGGGGAGCTCCTACGAGCAGTACGTC. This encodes CASSPTGGSSYEQYV.